This T cell receptor (beta chain) came from a study of T cells in Graves' hyperthyroidism and ophthalmopathy. Turning to the study itself: Peripheral blood collection took place at initial diagnosis, before any treatment.

Each patient was aged 18 to 65 and had newly diagnosed hyperthyroidism of under 2 months' duration. Blood sampling occurred at first hyperthyroidism diagnosis, ahead of any ophthalmopathy symptoms. This sample holds PBMCs from 8 to 10 ml fresh peripheral blood. This clonotype occurred many times. The CDR3 is 18 amino acids. Regions amplified from RNA transcripts were the TCR beta CDR3 regions. The study used the HTBI primer set for a first-round RT-PCR of the TCR CDR3. A single record per CDR3 protein comes from TCRdb applying MiXCR to the multiplex PCR reads. Among 270,000 or so distinct CDR3 sequences, 25% were seen once, and the ten largest hold about a quarter.

This TCR derives from a man between 40 and 49 years old with Graves' hyperthyroidism that later progressed to Graves' ophthalmopathy. This chain connects TRBV3-2 to TRBJ2-5; the table's D call of TRBD1 was not tested on the DNA. TRBV3-2 is a pseudogene locus. The material sequenced was blood. CDR3 coding DNA: TGTGCCAGCAGCCAAGATCGGGGATTCGGGGGGGGCGGAGAGACCCAGTACTTC. It translates to CASSQDRGFGGGGETQYF.